A selection of T cell receptor beta chains follows, all from one sample in a study of T cell repertoires in cytomegalovirus infection. In TCRdb, the reads were re-called with MiXCR into one record per CDR3 protein. The sample contains some 350,000 distinct CDR3 sequences, roughly 28% of which appear only once. Antigens of these TCRs are unknown. The sample consisted of cultured PBMCs, taken from culture after CMV antigen stimulation. The receptors originated from a human donor in good health (CMV status not recorded). Some clones in this sample may be carry-over from other donors' samples. The CDR3 runs from the conserved cysteine through the conserved F or W. D genes are given only for firm matches. Size is omitted from some rows. Given values are once, few, many or a class for expanded clones.

J gene: TRBJ2-5; D gene: -; clone size: few; V gene: TRBV6-6; CDR3 length: 14; CDR3 DNA: TGTGCCAGCAGTTACATCGCGGGAAGGGAGACCCAGTACTTC; CDR3 protein: CASSYIAGRETQYF
J gene: TRBJ2-2; D gene: TRBD1; clone size: few; V gene: TRBV11-1; CDR3 length: 15; CDR3 DNA: TGTGCCAGCAGATTGGACAGGCTGAACACCGGGGAGCTGTTTTTT; CDR3 protein: CASRLDRLNTGELFF
J gene: TRBJ1-6; D gene: -; clone size: once; V gene: TRBV11-2; CDR3 length: 13; CDR3 DNA: TGTGCCAGCAGCTTGCAATTATTGGCACCCCTCCACTTT; CDR3 protein: CASSLQLLAPLHF
J gene: TRBJ2-3; D gene: TRBD2; clone size: -; V gene: TRBV6-5; CDR3 length: 17; CDR3 DNA: TGTGCCAGCAGTTACCCCACCGGGACTAGCGCGTCAGATACGCAGTATTTT; CDR3 protein: CASSYPTGTSASDTQYF
J gene: TRBJ2-3; D gene: -; clone size: -; V gene: TRBV7-2; CDR3 length: 16; CDR3 DNA: TGTGCCAGCAGCTCCCATCTGGGCGGGGGCACAGATACGCAGTATTTT; CDR3 protein: CASSSHLGGGTDTQYF
J gene: TRBJ2-7; D gene: -; clone size: -; V gene: TRBV7-9; CDR3 length: 14; CDR3 DNA: TGTGCCAGCAGCAATAGTCTGGCTTCCTACGAGCAGTACTTC; CDR3 protein: CASSNSLASYEQYF
J gene: TRBJ1-3; D gene: -; clone size: few; V gene: TRBV12-3/TRBV12-4; CDR3 length: 12; CDR3 DNA: TGTGCCAGCAGTTTTAGGGGAAACACCATATATTTT; CDR3 protein: CASSFRGNTIYF
J gene: TRBJ1-5; D gene: -; clone size: few; V gene: TRBV12-3/TRBV12-4; CDR3 length: 13; CDR3 DNA: TGTGCCAGCAGCGACAGGAGCAATCAGCCCCAGCATTTT; CDR3 protein: CASSDRSNQPQHF
J gene: TRBJ1-3; D gene: -; clone size: -; V gene: TRBV19; CDR3 length: 17; CDR3 DNA: TGTGCCAGTAGTCCGTATCGACACTTACGCTCTGGAAACACCATATATTTT; CDR3 protein: CASSPYRHLRSGNTIYF
J gene: TRBJ2-2; D gene: -; clone size: -; V gene: TRBV18; CDR3 length: 15; CDR3 DNA: TGTGCCAGCTCTCCCGACAGCCAGAACACCGGGGAGCTGTTTTTT; CDR3 protein: CASSPDSQNTGELFF
J gene: TRBJ1-3; D gene: TRBD1; clone size: few; V gene: TRBV12-3/TRBV12-4; CDR3 length: 16; CDR3 DNA: TGTGCCAGCAGAGCCGGGACAGGGATCTCTGGAAACACCATATATTTT; CDR3 protein: CASRAGTGISGNTIYF
J gene: TRBJ2-4; D gene: TRBD2; clone size: -; V gene: TRBV28; CDR3 length: 17; CDR3 DNA: TGTGCCAGATCCGCGGCTAGCGGGCAACTAGCCAAAAACATTCAGTACTTC; CDR3 protein: CARSAASGQLAKNIQYF
J gene: TRBJ2-2; D gene: -; clone size: few; V gene: TRBV7-2; CDR3 length: 16; CDR3 DNA: TGTGCCAGCAGCTTAGTGGCGGGGTCGAACACCGGGGAGCTGTTTTTT; CDR3 protein: CASSLVAGSNTGELFF
J gene: TRBJ2-5; D gene: -; clone size: -; V gene: TRBV5-1; CDR3 length: 14; CDR3 DNA: TGCGCCAGCAGCATCGGTGGGGGAAGAGAGACCCAGTACTTC; CDR3 protein: CASSIGGGRETQYF
J gene: TRBJ2-2; D gene: -; clone size: -; V gene: TRBV20-1; CDR3 length: 14; CDR3 DNA: TGCAGTGCTAGAGGCCAGGACGACACCGGGGAGCTGTTTTTT; CDR3 protein: CSARGQDDTGELFF
J gene: TRBJ1-1; D gene: TRBD1; clone size: -; V gene: TRBV11-2; CDR3 length: 15; CDR3 DNA: TGTGCCAGCAGCTTAAGGACAGGGAAGATGACTGAAGCTTTCTTT; CDR3 protein: CASSLRTGKMTEAFF
J gene: TRBJ2-1; D gene: -; clone size: many; V gene: TRBV7-8; CDR3 length: 16; CDR3 DNA: TGTGCCAGCAGCCTACAGGGTGACTCTAGCTACAATGAGCAGTTCTTC; CDR3 protein: CASSLQGDSSYNEQFF
J gene: TRBJ1-1; D gene: TRBD1; clone size: -; V gene: TRBV6-6; CDR3 length: 15; CDR3 DNA: TGTGCCAGCAGTTCCAGGACAGGGAGTAACACTGAAGCTTTCTTT; CDR3 protein: CASSSRTGSNTEAFF
J gene: TRBJ2-3; D gene: -; clone size: many; V gene: TRBV7-6; CDR3 length: 15; CDR3 DNA: TGTGCCAGCAGCTTGCGCTGGGGGGCTTCGGATACGCAGTATTTT; CDR3 protein: CASSLRWGASDTQYF
J gene: TRBJ1-1; D gene: -; clone size: -; V gene: TRBV6-5; CDR3 length: 14; CDR3 DNA: TGTGCCAGCCTTGGGACAAGCACGAACACTGAAGCTTTCTTT; CDR3 protein: CASLGTSTNTEAFF
J gene: TRBJ1-1; D gene: -; clone size: -; V gene: TRBV5-1; CDR3 length: 13; CDR3 DNA: TGCGCCAGCAAAGGCGTGGATAAAGCTGAAGCTTTCTTT; CDR3 protein: CASKGVDKAEAFF
J gene: TRBJ1-5; D gene: -; clone size: few; V gene: TRBV12-3/TRBV12-4; CDR3 length: 14; CDR3 DNA: TGTGCCAGCAGTTTCGGCAGGGCTGGCCAGCCCCAGCATTTT; CDR3 protein: CASSFGRAGQPQHF
J gene: TRBJ2-1; D gene: TRBD2; clone size: -; V gene: TRBV28; CDR3 length: 15; CDR3 DNA: TGTGCCAGCAGCTTACTAGCGGGAGTTTTCGGTGAGCAGTTCTTC; CDR3 protein: CASSLLAGVFGEQFF
J gene: TRBJ2-3; D gene: -; clone size: -; V gene: TRBV3-1; CDR3 length: 13; CDR3 DNA: TGTGCCAGCAGCGGACCTAGCACAGATACGCAGTATTTT; CDR3 protein: CASSGPSTDTQYF
J gene: TRBJ1-1; D gene: -; clone size: -; V gene: TRBV20-1; CDR3 length: 14; CDR3 DNA: TGCAGTGCTAGTTCCCCTGGGGCAGGCTCTGAAGCTTTCTTT; CDR3 protein: CSASSPGAGSEAFF
J gene: TRBJ2-1; D gene: -; clone size: -; V gene: TRBV5-6; CDR3 length: 15; CDR3 DNA: TGTGCCAGCAGCCGACCGGTCTCAACCGCCAATGAGCAGTTCTTC; CDR3 protein: CASSRPVSTANEQFF
J gene: TRBJ2-1; D gene: TRBD1; clone size: -; V gene: TRBV9; CDR3 length: 15; CDR3 DNA: TGTGCCAGCAGCGGGACAGGGACCTACTACAATGAGCAGTTCTTC; CDR3 protein: CASSGTGTYYNEQFF
J gene: TRBJ2-5; D gene: TRBD1; clone size: few; V gene: TRBV19; CDR3 length: 16; CDR3 DNA: TGTGCCAGTAGTAGGACAGGGGGCGTCGTGAAAGAGACCCAGTACTTC; CDR3 protein: CASSRTGGVVKETQYF
J gene: TRBJ1-1; D gene: TRBD1; clone size: many; V gene: TRBV7-3; CDR3 length: 14; CDR3 DNA: TGTGCCAGCAGCCCCGACAGGGTTAACACTGAAGCTTTCTTT; CDR3 protein: CASSPDRVNTEAFF
J gene: TRBJ2-3; D gene: TRBD1; clone size: -; V gene: TRBV3-1; CDR3 length: 12; CDR3 DNA: TGTGCCAGCAGCCAAGTGACAGGGCGGGAGTATTTT; CDR3 protein: CASSQVTGREYF
J gene: TRBJ1-3; D gene: TRBD1; clone size: many; V gene: TRBV6-6; CDR3 length: 17; CDR3 DNA: TGTGCCAGCAGTTACTCGCGGCCCGACAGGGGGAGAAACACCATATATTTT; CDR3 protein: CASSYSRPDRGRNTIYF
J gene: TRBJ2-7; D gene: TRBD2; clone size: few; V gene: TRBV20-1; CDR3 length: 17; CDR3 DNA: TGCAGTGCTAGAGCTCACGGACTAGCGGGGGTATCCTACGAGCAGTACTTC; CDR3 protein: CSARAHGLAGVSYEQYF
J gene: TRBJ2-7; D gene: -; clone size: -; V gene: TRBV6-6; CDR3 length: 12; CDR3 DNA: TGTGCCAGCAGTGACTACAGCTACGAGCAGTACTTC; CDR3 protein: CASSDYSYEQYF
J gene: TRBJ2-5; D gene: -; clone size: few; V gene: TRBV2; CDR3 length: 12; CDR3 DNA: TGTGCCAGCAGTTCCTTCCAAGAGACCCAGTACTTC; CDR3 protein: CASSSFQETQYF
J gene: TRBJ2-7; D gene: -; clone size: many; V gene: TRBV7-2; CDR3 length: 15; CDR3 DNA: TGTGCCAGCAGCTCAAGGGTCGGGAGAGTCGACGAGCAGTACTTC; CDR3 protein: CASSSRVGRVDEQYF
J gene: TRBJ1-5; D gene: -; clone size: many; V gene: TRBV7-6; CDR3 length: 16; CDR3 DNA: TGTGCCAGCAGCTTAGCGGGGGGATGGGGTAATCAGCCCCAGCATTTT; CDR3 protein: CASSLAGGWGNQPQHF
J gene: TRBJ2-7; D gene: TRBD2; clone size: -; V gene: TRBV15; CDR3 length: 14; CDR3 DNA: TGTGCCACCAGCAGAGCAGCGGGGTCCTACGAGCAGTACTTC; CDR3 protein: CATSRAAGSYEQYF
J gene: TRBJ2-5; D gene: -; clone size: few; V gene: TRBV7-6; CDR3 length: 14; CDR3 DNA: TGTGCCAGCAGCTTAGCGTTCGGGGAGGAGACCCAGTACTTC; CDR3 protein: CASSLAFGEETQYF
J gene: TRBJ2-1; D gene: -; clone size: many; V gene: TRBV7-8; CDR3 length: 14; CDR3 DNA: TGTGCCAGCAGAACTCCGGGGGTTTACAATGAGCAGTTCTTC; CDR3 protein: CASRTPGVYNEQFF
J gene: TRBJ1-1; D gene: -; clone size: -; V gene: TRBV7-2; CDR3 length: 14; CDR3 DNA: TGTGCCAGCATCTTTAGGGGGTGGGACACTGAAGCTTTCTTT; CDR3 protein: CASIFRGWDTEAFF
J gene: TRBJ1-2; D gene: -; clone size: -; V gene: TRBV7-9; CDR3 length: 14; CDR3 DNA: TGTGCCAGCAGCCTCTCCGCCGGACGAAATGGCTACACCTTC; CDR3 protein: CASSLSAGRNGYTF
J gene: TRBJ2-7; D gene: -; clone size: -; V gene: TRBV11-2; CDR3 length: 15; CDR3 DNA: TGTGCCAGCAGCCCGCCCGACAGGCCCCACTACGAGCAGTACTTC; CDR3 protein: CASSPPDRPHYEQYF
J gene: TRBJ2-1; D gene: TRBD2; clone size: -; V gene: TRBV5-3; CDR3 length: 14; CDR3 DNA: TGTGCCAGCAGCTTGTTCGGGGGGGCCGATGAGCAGTTCTTC; CDR3 protein: CASSLFGGADEQFF
J gene: TRBJ2-7; D gene: -; clone size: many; V gene: TRBV7-2; CDR3 length: 14; CDR3 DNA: TGTGCCAGCAGCTTGGGGATAAACACCTACGAGCAGTACTTC; CDR3 protein: CASSLGINTYEQYF
J gene: TRBJ1-2; D gene: TRBD1; clone size: few; V gene: TRBV6-1; CDR3 length: 15; CDR3 DNA: TGTGCCAGCAGTTATATGGCAGGGGGATATGGAGGCTACACCTTC; CDR3 protein: CASSYMAGGYGGYTF
J gene: TRBJ1-1; D gene: -; clone size: many; V gene: TRBV7-3; CDR3 length: 16; CDR3 DNA: TGTGCCAGCAGCTTGAGGGGGGACAACATGAACACTGAAGCTTTCTTT; CDR3 protein: CASSLRGDNMNTEAFF
J gene: TRBJ1-2; D gene: -; clone size: few; V gene: TRBV24-1; CDR3 length: 12; CDR3 DNA: TGTGCCACCAGTGCGCTAGGCAGTGACTACACCTTC; CDR3 protein: CATSALGSDYTF
J gene: TRBJ2-3; D gene: -; clone size: -; V gene: TRBV29-1; CDR3 length: 14; CDR3 DNA: TGCAGCGTTGAAGTATGGAGCAACACAGATACGCAGTATTTT; CDR3 protein: CSVEVWSNTDTQYF
J gene: TRBJ2-7; D gene: -; clone size: -; V gene: TRBV6-1; CDR3 length: 17; CDR3 DNA: TGTGCCAGCAGTCGCTCGGACGGCCGCGATAATTCCTACGAGCAGTACTTC; CDR3 protein: CASSRSDGRDNSYEQYF
J gene: TRBJ1-1; D gene: TRBD1; clone size: many; V gene: TRBV7-2; CDR3 length: 15; CDR3 DNA: TGTGCCAGCAGTTACCCCCAGACAGGGAGGACTGAAGCTTTCTTT; CDR3 protein: CASSYPQTGRTEAFF
J gene: TRBJ1-2; D gene: -; clone size: -; V gene: TRBV30; CDR3 length: 10; CDR3 DNA: TGTGCCCTGGAGTACTATGGCTACACCTTC; CDR3 protein: CALEYYGYTF
J gene: TRBJ2-5; D gene: -; clone size: many; V gene: TRBV7-9; CDR3 length: 15; CDR3 DNA: TGTGCCAGCAGCATTCGAACAGGACTCGGGGAGACCCAGTACTTC; CDR3 protein: CASSIRTGLGETQYF
J gene: TRBJ1-4; D gene: -; clone size: few; V gene: TRBV28; CDR3 length: 15; CDR3 DNA: TGTGCCAGCAGTTTAGGACAGACCCTAGGCGAAAAACTGTTTTTT; CDR3 protein: CASSLGQTLGEKLFF
J gene: TRBJ2-7; D gene: -; clone size: -; V gene: TRBV2; CDR3 length: 14; CDR3 DNA: TGTGCCAGCGGACAGCTTCAGAGCTCCTACGAGCAGTACTTC; CDR3 protein: CASGQLQSSYEQYF
J gene: TRBJ2-1; D gene: TRBD2; clone size: many; V gene: TRBV7-2; CDR3 length: 14; CDR3 DNA: TGTGCCAGCAGCTTATCAGCGGGAGCGTTCGAGCAGTTCTTC; CDR3 protein: CASSLSAGAFEQFF
J gene: TRBJ1-4; D gene: -; clone size: -; V gene: TRBV5-6; CDR3 length: 17; CDR3 DNA: TGTGCCAGCAGCCCCACGAGGAACAGGGCAACTAATGAAAAACTGTTTTTT; CDR3 protein: CASSPTRNRATNEKLFF
J gene: TRBJ2-1; D gene: -; clone size: many; V gene: TRBV7-2; CDR3 length: 12; CDR3 DNA: TGTGCCAGCAGCTTAGTCTACAATGAGCAGTTCTTC; CDR3 protein: CASSLVYNEQFF